The 30 T cell receptor beta chains in this list originate from one sample, sequenced in a study of glioma-infiltrating T cells. The iRepertoire nested amplicon-rescue multiplex PCR amplified TCR alpha and beta CDR3s from RNA. TCRdb called the multiplex PCR reads again in MiXCR, with one record for every CDR3 protein. The sample includes more than 100,000 distinct CDR3 sequences, about 28% of them seen just once. Sequenced: glioma tissue, nonneoplastic brain tissue, or PBMCs (not recorded which). The receptors were gathered from a human donor with low-grade glioma or glioblastoma, undergoing nonglioma brain surgery, or in good health (not recorded which).

For this clonotype: This could be a read error, since a much larger clone is one nucleotide away. This chain joins TRBV28 and TRBJ2-2; 13 bases are shared with TRBD2. The CDR3 is 16 residues long. Per the germline V gene, CDR1 is MDHEN and CDR2 is SYDVKM. The chain's CDR3 is CASSLGLAGKGGELLF. The CDR3 DNA reads as TGTGCCAGCAGTTTGGGACTAGCGGGGAAGGGCGGGGAGCTGCTTTTT.

A remark on this clonotype: This may stem from a read error, because a much larger clone lies one nucleotide away. V is TRBV19 and J is TRBJ1-5, with 8 bases identical to TRBD1. J was trimmed by 5 bases and V by 8 bases; bases with no gene match: 11. Germline V gene data show CDR1 as LNHDA and CDR2 as SQIVND (reference sequence). The CDR3 runs to 15 residues. This CDR3 reads CASRRQGQVYQPQHF. CDR3 DNA sequence: TGTGCCAGTCGGAGACAGGGACAGGTTTATCAGCCCCAGCATTTT.

This clonotype was found many times. The chain joins TRBV3-1 to TRBJ2-1; no definite D call. The CDR3 consists of 15 residues. The germline CDR1 and CDR2 sequences are LGHDT and YNNKEL (reference sequence). Trimming shortened V by 0 bases and J by 2 bases, and 8 bases separated the two germline ends. The CDR3 nucleotides read TGTGCCAGCAGCCAAGAAAAGGCCACCTACAATGAGCAGTTCTTC. Translation: CASSQEKATYNEQFF.

The V call is TRBV7-9, the J call TRBJ2-1, with D tentatively TRBD1 (6 bases). Germline V CDR1 and CDR2: SEHNR, FQNEAQ (reference sequence). CDR3 length: 14 amino acids. Trimming took off 3 bases at V and 3 bases at J, with 9 bases between the two ends. The CDR3 loop is CASSFSGDYNEQFF. In DNA form, the CDR3 reads TGTGCCAGCAGCTTCTCAGGGGACTACAATGAGCAGTTCTTC. Variable domain in full (rest from reference TRBV7-9 and TRBJ2-1): DTGVSQNPRHKITKRGQNVTFRCDPISEHNRLYWYRQTLGQGPEFLTYFQNEAQLEKSRLLSDRFSAERPKGSFSTLEIQRTEQGDSAMYLCASSFSGDYNEQFFGPGTRLTVL.

This clonotype was seen repeatedly, ten times or more. The chain employs TRBV20-1 and TRBJ2-7, with D perhaps given as TRBD1 or TRBD2 (5 bases each). The CDR3 totals 14 residues. V was cut by 6 bases and J by 3 bases, with 18 bases left in between. Germline V gene data show CDR1 as DFQATT and CDR2 as SNEGSKA (reference sequence). CDR3 sequence (DNA): TGCAGTGCCGTTTCAGTGGGACGGGGCTACGAGCAGTACTTC. Translated: CSAVSVGRGYEQYF.

The sample holds many counts of this clonotype. The rearrangement uses TRBV6-2 or TRBV6-3 and TRBJ2-3; no clear D gene. CDR3 length equals 15 residues. The V end was cut by 2 bases, the J end by 0 bases, with 9 bases between. CDR1 MNHEY and CDR2 SVGEGT come from the germline V gene. CDR3 sequence (DNA): TGTGCCAGCAGTTACGAGCGAGTAAGCACAGATACGCAGTATTTT. Encoded protein: CASSYERVSTDTQYF.

This clonotype has just a few counts. The chain links TRBV12-3 or TRBV12-4 to TRBJ2-3; D might be TRBD2 (5 bases). The CDR3 covers 15 residues. The V gene lost 6 bases and the J gene lost 1 base, with 14 bases spanning the gap. DNA of the CDR3: TGTGCCAGCAGCCTCGGGTCAGCGGGCACAGATACGCAGTATTTT. Protein sequence: CASSLGSAGTDTQYF.

The chain uses TRBV3-1 and TRBJ1-3; 7 bases fit TRBD1. CDR3 length: 15 amino acids. Germline V gives CDR1 LGHDT, CDR2 YNNKEL (reference sequence). V shed 0 bases and J 2 bases; nucleotides not matched to a gene: 1. The CDR3 protein is CASSQDDRAGNTIYF. CDR3 nucleotides: TGTGCCAGCAGCCAAGATGACAGGGCTGGAAACACCATATATTTT. Using reference TRBV3-1 and TRBJ1-3 for the parts outside the CDR3, the full variable domain is DTAVSQTPKYLVTQMGNDKSIKCEQNLGHDTMYWYKQDSKKFLKIMFSYNNKELIINETVPNRFSPKSPDKAHLNLHINSLELGDSAVYFCASSQDDRAGNTIYFGEGSWLTVV.

This rearrangement joins TRBV11-2 to TRBJ1-3; D uncertain. Trimming left V 2 bases short and J 4 bases short, with 3 bases between. CDR1 is SGHAT and CDR2 is FQNNGV in the germline V gene. CDR3 size: 12 residues. The CDR3 sequence: CASSLYGNTIYF. CDR3 nucleotide sequence: TGTGCCAGCAGCTTATACGGAAACACCATATATTTT.

A word on this clonotype: A much larger clone lies a single base off, so this may be a read error. The chain couples TRBV6-1 to TRBJ1-6; D gene uncertain. Germline-derived CDR1 and CDR2 are MNHNS and SASEGT. This CDR3 spans 15 amino acids. With 5 bases removed from V and 5 bases from J, the gap between germline ends came to 13 bases. CDR3 amino acids: CASSCRRQNNSPLHF. The CDR3 coding sequence is TGTGCCAGCAGTTGTCGACGGCAAAATAATTCACCCCTCCACTTT.

This clonotype has a count of ten or more. The gene calls are TRBV4-3 and TRBJ2-3; TRBD2 matches 10 bases. CDR1 and CDR2 (germline): LGHNA, YSLEER. The length of the CDR3 is 18 residues. Germline trimming cut 0 bases from V and 2 bases from J; bases unmatched to any gene: 8. CDR3 region: CASSQDAGLADNTDTQYF. CDR3 coding DNA: TGCGCCAGCAGCCAAGATGCCGGACTAGCGGACAACACAGATACGCAGTATTTT.

The chain joins TRBV5-1 to TRBJ2-1, with TRBD1 matching 8 bases. Germline CDR1 SGHRS, CDR2 YFSETQ. The J segment lost 7 bases and the V segment lost 4 bases, leaving 13 bases of the junction unmatched. The CDR3 is 16 amino acids. CDR3 in amino acids: CASSADRDVGWNEQFF. CDR3 nucleotides: TGCGCCAGCAGCGCGGACAGGGATGTGGGGTGGAATGAGCAGTTCTTC.

The sample holds many counts of this clonotype. The rearrangement uses TRBV2 and TRBJ2-5; no firm D call. The CDR3 is 12 residues long. Germline CDR1 SNHLY, CDR2 FYNNEI. The V end was cut by 6 bases, the J end by 3 bases, with 8 bases between. Written as DNA, the CDR3 is TGTGCCAGCAGCTACCTAAAAGAGACCCAGTACTTC. Translating gives CASSYLKETQYF.

Points on this clonotype: A clone one base away is much larger, so this may be a read error. V gene TRBV7-2 combines with J gene TRBJ1-1; D gene unclear. The CDR3 is 14 amino acids. Germline assignment: CDR1 SGHTA and CDR2 FQGNSA. CDR3 amino acids: CASRLAQSRNQAFF. CDR3 DNA: TGTGCCAGCAGATTAGCTCAGTCGAGGAATCAAGCTTTCTTT.

This clonotype turned up a few times. The chain has TRBV29-1 and TRBJ1-2; the match to TRBD1 covers 8 bases. In germline, CDR1 is SQVTM, CDR2 ANQGSEA. The CDR3 is 16 residues long. V was clipped by 0 bases and J by 2 bases; unmatched bases: 8. The CDR3 region has the DNA TGCAGCGTTGAAGAGTTAGGTCGGACAGGGAACTATGGCTACACCTTC. This sequence encodes CSVEELGRTGNYGYTF.

This clonotype was counted many times. The chain recombines TRBV10-2 with TRBJ1-5; the match to TRBD1 covers 8 bases. Germline CDR1 WSHSY, CDR2 SAAADI. Trimming cost V 4 bases and J 5 bases; bases outside gene matches: 1. The CDR3 runs 13 residues. The CDR3, as DNA: TGCGCCAGCAGTGTGACAGGGGATCAGCCCCAGCATTTT. It is translated as CASSVTGDQPQHF.

With respect to this clonotype: Given a much more abundant clone one base away, this may be a read error. The DNA of the CDR3 is TGCAGTGCTAGAGATAGGGAGGGACGAACCGACACTGAAGCTTTCTTT. Translation: CSARDREGRTDTEAFF. This chain links TRBV20-1 with TRBJ1-1; the D gene is possibly TRBD1 (5 bases). Germline V gene sequence: CDR1 DFQATT, CDR2 SNEGSKA (reference sequence). V was clipped by 0 bases and J by 3 bases, with 17 bases between them. This CDR3 contains 16 residues.

This clonotype was recorded many times. V usage is TRBV6-1 and J usage is TRBJ2-1; D gene unclear. Germline CDR1 and CDR2: MNHNS and SASEGT. The CDR3 consists of 16 residues. V shed 7 bases and J shed 0 bases, with 16 bases lying between them. The CDR3 protein is CASKSLDPSSYNEQFF. The CDR3 DNA sequence: TGTGCCAGCAAGAGCCTAGATCCGAGCTCCTACAATGAGCAGTTCTTC.

At least ten counts were recorded for this clonotype. The CDR3: CASSLARRPYTEAFF. The CDR3 nucleotides are TGTGCCAGCAGCTTAGCACGACGGCCGTACACTGAAGCTTTCTTT. The gene calls are TRBV7-2 and TRBJ1-1; D unresolved. The CDR3 consists of 15 residues. From germline, CDR1 is SGHTA and CDR2 FQGNSA. Trimming shortened V by 0 bases and J by 3 bases, and 11 bases separated the two germline ends.

The chain's CDR3 is CATRQGLETEAFF. As DNA, the CDR3 is TGTGCCACAAGACAGGGCTTGGAAACTGAAGCTTTCTTT. This chain joins TRBV10-3 and TRBJ1-1, with 7 bases identical to TRBD1. J gave up 5 bases and V 10 bases, and 10 bases lay outside the gene matches. The CDR3 has 13 amino acids. Germline assignment: CDR1 ENHRY and CDR2 SYGVKD.

Many counts were recorded for this clonotype. The rearrangement uses TRBV3-1 and TRBJ1-1; D unresolved. Trimming removed 1 base from V and 5 bases from J, with 11 bases in between. CDR3 length equals 14 residues. The germline CDR1 and CDR2 sequences are LGHDT and YNNKEL (reference sequence). DNA of the CDR3: TGTGCCAGCAGCCAAGGTGACTACGAGACTGAAGCTTTCTTT. It codes for CASSQGDYETEAFF.

In its sample, this clonotype was seen many times. The chain recombines TRBV20-1 with TRBJ2-7; a possible D gene is TRBD2 (5 bases). V lost 0 bases and J 4 bases, leaving 16 bases between the germline ends. The CDR3 runs to 15 residues. CDR1 is DFQATT, CDR2 SNEGSKA, per germline (reference sequence). In nucleotides, the CDR3 is TGCAGTGCTAGAGATATCGGGATAAGTCAGTACGAGCAGTACTTC. Translating gives CSARDIGISQYEQYF.

This clonotype has a count of ten or more. The chain has TRBV20-1 and TRBJ2-5; D may be TRBD2 (5 bases). With 2 bases removed from V and 0 bases from J, the gap between germline ends came to 7 bases. Germline-derived CDR1 and CDR2 are DFQATT and SNEGSKA (reference sequence). The CDR3 extends over 13 amino acids. The CDR3: CSARLEDQETQYF. DNA of the CDR3: TGCAGTGCTAGACTGGAGGACCAAGAGACCCAGTACTTC.

Regarding this clonotype: A much more abundant neighbour one base away suggests this may be a read error. V and J are TRBV2 and TRBJ1-6; possibly TRBD1 for D (5 bases). The CDR3 loop spans 13 amino acids. The V and J ends lost 7 bases and 6 bases respectively, with 10 bases between them. Germline CDR1 is SNHLY and CDR2 is FYNNEI. CDR3 residues: CASTGEGNSPLHF. For the CDR3, the DNA is TGTGCCAGCACGGGGGAAGGTAATTCACCCCTCCACTTT. The full variable domain, its missing parts supplied by reference TRBV2 and TRBJ1-6, is EPEVTQTPSHQVTQMGQEVILRCVPISNHLYFYWYRQILGQKVEFLVSFYNNEISEKSEIFDDQFSVERPDGSNFTLKIRSTKLEDSAMYFCASTGEGNSPLHFGNGTRLTVT.

At least ten counts were recorded for this clonotype. The genes are TRBV6-1 and TRBJ2-3; D not resolved. Trimming left V 6 bases short and J 2 bases short, with 9 bases between. The CDR3 extends over 13 amino acids. Germline lookup yields CDR1 MNHNS and CDR2 SASEGT. Here the CDR3 reads CASRDHSTDTQYF. The CDR3, as DNA: TGTGCCAGCAGGGACCATTCCACAGATACGCAGTATTTT.

The chain combines TRBV12-3 or TRBV12-4 with TRBJ1-3; maybe TRBD1 (6 bases). CDR3 length equals 15 residues. The germline V and J ends were trimmed by 5 bases and 1 base, with 12 bases remaining between them. CDR3 residues: CASSLDRFSGNTIYF. In DNA, the CDR3 is TGTGCCAGCAGTCTGGACAGATTTTCTGGAAACACCATATATTTT.

Ten or more counts support this clonotype. The J gene is TRBJ1-5, the V gene TRBV12-3 or TRBV12-4; no clear D. This CDR3 comprises 11 residues. Trimming stripped 3 bases from V and 9 bases from J, with 6 bases between. DNA of the CDR3: TGTGCCAGCAGTTTTCGTGGGCCCCAGCATTTT. The encoded protein is CASSFRGPQHF.

This sequence joins TRBV28 and TRBJ2-3; 11 bases align to TRBD2. Germline V gives CDR1 MDHEN, CDR2 SYDVKM. Germline trimming cut 6 bases from V and 3 bases from J; bases unmatched to any gene: 14. The CDR3 contains 18 residues. The CDR3 region has the DNA TGTGCCAGCAGCAAAGCCCTTAGCGGGGGGGCCAGTACAGATACGCAGTATTTT. The encoded protein is CASSKALSGGASTDTQYF.

This clonotype has at least ten counts. The rearrangement uses TRBV6-1 and TRBJ2-2; 8 nucleotides agree with TRBD2. V was pared by 5 bases and J by 1 base, with 6 bases of the junction left unmatched. Looked up from germline, CDR1 is MNHNS and CDR2 is SASEGT. The CDR3 covers 16 residues. As DNA, the CDR3 is TGTGCCAGCAGTTCTACTAGCGGCATGAACACCGGGGAGCTGTTTTTT. Protein product: CASSSTSGMNTGELFF.

This clonotype showed up many times. This sequence joins TRBV28 and TRBJ1-1; weak D call: TRBD1 (6 bases). Germline V gene data show CDR1 as MDHEN and CDR2 as SYDVKM. There are 13 residues in the CDR3. The V and J ends lost 7 bases and 8 bases respectively, with 17 bases between them. The CDR3 reads CASTLRTGREAFF. CDR3 bases: TGTGCCAGCACCCTGCGAACAGGGCGGGAAGCTTTCTTT.